This T cell receptor (beta chain) was sequenced for a study of shared clonotypes between healthy human individuals. Details on this clone: The antigen remains unidentified.

Free of recent acute infections or vaccinations, the donors were healthy HIV-negative adults. Findings and caveats of the study: Sampling used blood alone; tissue repertoires probably differ.

This CDR3 is built from 13 residues. Genomic DNA from each subset was divided evenly over several immunoSEQ plates. Libraries were prepared by immunoSEQ multiplex PCR; TCRdb keeps only in-frame clonotypes and omits some of them. The sample contains about 770,000 clones, around 70% of which appear only once. The chain couples TRBV21-1 to TRBJ1-1. TRBV21-1 is a pseudogene locus. The sequence came from a woman aged 25-40 years in good health. Sequenced sample: memory CD4+ T cells sorted from blood. Indicated subset: CD45RA-negative fraction. As DNA, the CDR3 is TGTGCCACCCTGGCGGAGCCGAACACTGAAGCTTTCTTT. The encoded protein is CATLAEPNTEAFF.